This TCR beta chain originates from a study of cytomegalovirus exposure and HLA in healthy donors. Findings of the study overall: Later analysis found that TCR beta chains associated with HLA were more clonally expanded than other, equally common chains.

Both 60 Vbeta primers and 13 Jbeta primers went into the PCR. Profiling relied on immunoSEQ multiplex PCR, and the TCRdb table lists in-frame clones only, not all of them. The repertoire holds approximately 89,000 clones, with 81% as singletons. V shed 5 bases, J shed 1 base, and the junction held 5 bases outside the gene matches. The CDR3 contains 15 residues. From germline, CDR1 is MNHEY and CDR2 SMNVEV (reference sequence). Donors likely had unrecorded immune exposures despite being nominally healthy when sampled. A note on this clone: Antigen unknown.

The sequencing input was PBMCs. This chain links TRBV27 with TRBJ1-2, with TRBD1 identical over 9 bases. The receptor was derived from a human donor in good health. In DNA, the CDR3 is TGTGCCAGCAGTCCTCGGACAGGGGTTAACTATGGCTACACCTTC. This codes for CASSPRTGVNYGYTF.